This TCR beta chain was observed in a study of shared clonotypes between healthy human individuals. Study findings and constraints: Only blood was sampled; tissue repertoires likely differ.

Comments on this clone: The antigen is unknown.

There are 16 residues in the CDR3. V lost 2 bases and J lost 3, with 14 bases in between. Germline values: CDR1 KGHSH, CDR2 LQKENI. CD4+ cell separation produced CD45RA+ naive and CD45RA-negative memory subsets. The repertoire was sequenced with immunoSEQ multiplex PCR; TCRdb's copy has only in-frame clones and lacks some. This repertoire shows 1,400,000 or so clones, just under 99% found once; its top ten account for about 0.35%. The genes are TRBV18 and TRBJ2-1, with D possibly being TRBD1 (7 bases). Sequenced material: naive CD4+ T cells sorted from blood. Noted subset: CD45RA+ positively selected. This clonotype originated in a man aged 25 to 45 in good health. In DNA form, the CDR3 reads TGTGCCAGCTCACCAGTCCAGGGGGGATTCTACAATGAGCAGTTCTTC. Translating gives CASSPVQGGFYNEQFF.